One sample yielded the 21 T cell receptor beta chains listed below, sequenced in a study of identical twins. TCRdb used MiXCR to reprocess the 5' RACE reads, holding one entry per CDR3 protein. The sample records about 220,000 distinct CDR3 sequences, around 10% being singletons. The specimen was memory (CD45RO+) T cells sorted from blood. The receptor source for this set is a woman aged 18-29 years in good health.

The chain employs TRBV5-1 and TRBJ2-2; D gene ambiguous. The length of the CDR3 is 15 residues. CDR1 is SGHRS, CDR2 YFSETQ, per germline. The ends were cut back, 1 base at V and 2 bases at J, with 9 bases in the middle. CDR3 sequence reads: CASSLSTQNTGELFF. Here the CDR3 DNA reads TGCGCCAGCAGCTTGTCAACACAAAACACCGGGGAGCTGTTTTTT.

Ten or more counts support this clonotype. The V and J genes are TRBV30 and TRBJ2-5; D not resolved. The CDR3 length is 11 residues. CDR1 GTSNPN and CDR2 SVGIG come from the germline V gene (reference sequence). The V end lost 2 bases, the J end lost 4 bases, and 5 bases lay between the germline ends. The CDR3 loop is CAWSWGETQYF. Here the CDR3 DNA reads TGTGCCTGGAGTTGGGGAGAGACCCAGTACTTC.

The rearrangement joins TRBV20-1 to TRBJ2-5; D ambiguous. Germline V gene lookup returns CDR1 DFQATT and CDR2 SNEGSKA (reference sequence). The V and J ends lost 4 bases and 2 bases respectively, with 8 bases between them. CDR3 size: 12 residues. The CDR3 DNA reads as TGCAGTGCTACTATAATACAAGAGACCCAGTACTTC. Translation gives CSATIIQETQYF.

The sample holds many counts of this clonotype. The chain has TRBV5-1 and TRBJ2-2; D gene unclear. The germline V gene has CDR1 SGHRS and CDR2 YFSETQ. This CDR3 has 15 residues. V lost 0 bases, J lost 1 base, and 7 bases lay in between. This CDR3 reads CASSLDWGNTGELFF. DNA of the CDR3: TGCGCCAGCAGCTTGGATTGGGGGAACACCGGGGAGCTGTTTTTT.

The CDR3: CSVEPPVNTEAFF. The CDR3 DNA reads as TGCAGCGTTGAACCGCCCGTGAACACTGAAGCTTTCTTT. V usage is TRBV29-1 and J usage is TRBJ1-1; the D is unclear. With 2 bases removed from V and 0 bases from J, the gap between germline ends came to 7 bases. CDR3 length: 13 residues. Germline V gives CDR1 SQVTM, CDR2 ANQGSEA.

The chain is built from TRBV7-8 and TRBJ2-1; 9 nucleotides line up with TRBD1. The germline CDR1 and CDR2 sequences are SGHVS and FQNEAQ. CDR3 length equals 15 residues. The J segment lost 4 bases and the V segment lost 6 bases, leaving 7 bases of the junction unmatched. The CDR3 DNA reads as TGTGCCAGCAGTCCTACAGGGGGCGCTTACAATGAGCAGTTCTTC. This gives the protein CASSPTGGAYNEQFF.

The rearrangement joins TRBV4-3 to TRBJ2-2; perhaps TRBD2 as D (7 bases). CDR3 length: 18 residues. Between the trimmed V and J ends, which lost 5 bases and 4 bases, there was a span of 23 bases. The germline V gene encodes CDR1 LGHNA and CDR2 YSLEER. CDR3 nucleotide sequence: TGCGCCAGCAGCAAGAGGGGGGGGCTAGCGGAGTCCACCGGGGAGCTGTTTTTT. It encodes CASSKRGGLAESTGELFF.

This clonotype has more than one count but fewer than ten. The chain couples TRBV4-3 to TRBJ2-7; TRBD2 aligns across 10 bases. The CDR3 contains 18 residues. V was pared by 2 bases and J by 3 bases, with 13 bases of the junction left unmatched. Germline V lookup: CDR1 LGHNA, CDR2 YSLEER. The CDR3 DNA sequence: TGCGCCAGCAGCCAATGGGGGGGTGGTTCTAGCGGGAGCTACGAGCAGTACTTC. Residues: CASSQWGGGSSGSYEQYF.

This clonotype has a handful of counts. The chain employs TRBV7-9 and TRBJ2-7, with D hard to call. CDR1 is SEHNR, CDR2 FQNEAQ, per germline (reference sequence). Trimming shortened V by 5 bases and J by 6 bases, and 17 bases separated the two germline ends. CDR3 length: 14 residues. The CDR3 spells CASSPPEMITEQYF. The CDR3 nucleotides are TGTGCCAGCAGCCCACCTGAGATGATAACCGAGCAGTACTTC.

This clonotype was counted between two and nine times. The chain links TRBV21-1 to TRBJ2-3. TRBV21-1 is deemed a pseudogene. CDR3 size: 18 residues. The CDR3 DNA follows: TGTGCCAGCAGCCCGTTCCCCGTTTCGGCGGTCGCTGGAGATACGCAGTATTTT. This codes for CASSPFPVSAVAGDTQYF.

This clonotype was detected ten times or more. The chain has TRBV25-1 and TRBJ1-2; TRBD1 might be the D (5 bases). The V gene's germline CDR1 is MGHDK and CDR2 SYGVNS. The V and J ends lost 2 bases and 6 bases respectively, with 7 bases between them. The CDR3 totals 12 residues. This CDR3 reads CASSEGGNGYTF. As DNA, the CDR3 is TGTGCCAGCAGTGAAGGGGGGAATGGCTACACCTTC.

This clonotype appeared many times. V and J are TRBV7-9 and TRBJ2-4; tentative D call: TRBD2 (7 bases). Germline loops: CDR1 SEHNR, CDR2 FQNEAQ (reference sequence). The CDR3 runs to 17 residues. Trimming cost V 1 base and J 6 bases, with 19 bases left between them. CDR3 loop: CASSLDGRGAWRNIQYF. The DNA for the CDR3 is TGTGCCAGCAGCTTAGATGGACGGGGGGCCTGGAGAAACATTCAGTACTTC.

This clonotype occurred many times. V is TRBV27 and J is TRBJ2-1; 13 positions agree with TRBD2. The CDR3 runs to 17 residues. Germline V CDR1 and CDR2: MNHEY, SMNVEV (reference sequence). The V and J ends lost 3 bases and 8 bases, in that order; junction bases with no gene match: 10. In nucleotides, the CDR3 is TGTGCCAGCAGTTTCCGCACTAGCGGGAGGGCATTCTATGAGCAGTTCTTC. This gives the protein CASSFRTSGRAFYEQFF.

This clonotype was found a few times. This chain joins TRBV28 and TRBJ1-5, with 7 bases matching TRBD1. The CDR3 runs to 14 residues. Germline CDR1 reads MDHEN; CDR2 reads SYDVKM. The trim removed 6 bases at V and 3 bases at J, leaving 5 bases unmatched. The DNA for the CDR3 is TGTGCCAGCAGGGTACAGGGGCCCAATCAGCCCCAGCATTTT. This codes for CASRVQGPNQPQHF.

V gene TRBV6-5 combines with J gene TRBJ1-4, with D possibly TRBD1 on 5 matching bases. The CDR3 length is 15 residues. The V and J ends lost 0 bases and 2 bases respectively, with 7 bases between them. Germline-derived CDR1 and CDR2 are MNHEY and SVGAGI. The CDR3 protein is CASSYSKGTNEKLFF. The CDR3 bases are TGTGCCAGCAGTTACTCGAAGGGGACTAATGAAAAACTGTTTTTT.

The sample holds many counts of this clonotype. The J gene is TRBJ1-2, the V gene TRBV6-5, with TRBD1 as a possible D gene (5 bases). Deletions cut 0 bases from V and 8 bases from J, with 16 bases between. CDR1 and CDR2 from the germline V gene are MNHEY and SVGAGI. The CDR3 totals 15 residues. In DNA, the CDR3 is TGTGCCAGCAGTTACTCGACCGGGGGAGGAAGGGGCTACACCTTC. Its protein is CASSYSTGGGRGYTF.

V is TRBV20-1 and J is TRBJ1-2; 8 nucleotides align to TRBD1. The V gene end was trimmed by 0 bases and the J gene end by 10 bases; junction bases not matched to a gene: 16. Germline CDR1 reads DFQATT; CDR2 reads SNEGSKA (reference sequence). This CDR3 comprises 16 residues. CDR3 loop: CSARDSRTGRVTDYTF. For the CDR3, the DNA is TGCAGTGCTAGAGATTCCCGGACAGGGAGGGTTACTGACTACACCTTC.

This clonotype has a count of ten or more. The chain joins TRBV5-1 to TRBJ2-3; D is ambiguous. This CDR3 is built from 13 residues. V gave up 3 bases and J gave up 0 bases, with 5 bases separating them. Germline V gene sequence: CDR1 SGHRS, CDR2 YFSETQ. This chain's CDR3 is CASSSPSTDTQYF. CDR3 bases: TGCGCCAGCAGCTCACCAAGCACAGATACGCAGTATTTT.

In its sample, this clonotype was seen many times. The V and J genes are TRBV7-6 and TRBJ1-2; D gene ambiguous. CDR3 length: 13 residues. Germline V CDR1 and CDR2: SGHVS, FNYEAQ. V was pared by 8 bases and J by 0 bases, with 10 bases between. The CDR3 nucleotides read TGTGCCAGCGGTAGTACGGCTAACTATGGCTACACCTTC. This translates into CASGSTANYGYTF.

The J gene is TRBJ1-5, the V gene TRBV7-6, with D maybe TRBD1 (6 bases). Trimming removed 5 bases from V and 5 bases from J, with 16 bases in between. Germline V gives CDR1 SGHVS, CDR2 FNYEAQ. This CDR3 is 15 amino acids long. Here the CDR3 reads CASSLGGGGHQPQHF. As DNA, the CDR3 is TGTGCCAGCAGCCTAGGGGGAGGGGGTCATCAGCCCCAGCATTTT.

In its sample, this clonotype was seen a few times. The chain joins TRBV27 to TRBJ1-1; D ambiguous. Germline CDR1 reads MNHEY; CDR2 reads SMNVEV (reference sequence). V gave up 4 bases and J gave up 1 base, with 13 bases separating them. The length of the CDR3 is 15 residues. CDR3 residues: CASSSWMDQNTEAFF. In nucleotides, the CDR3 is TGTGCCAGCAGTTCCTGGATGGATCAGAACACTGAAGCTTTCTTT.